A selection of T cell receptor beta chains follows, all from one sample in a study of T cells after posttransplantation cyclophosphamide. Measured with immunoSEQ multiplex PCR; TCRdb has only the in-frame clones, and not every one. The sample includes about 15,000 clones, around 94% of them seen just once. The sequenced sample was naive CD4+ T cells sorted from blood. These receptors came from a woman between 45 and 60 years old in good health and a related stem cell transplant donor. Both conserved end residues are trimmed from each CDR3.

CDR3	length	V
ASSYAGRGYEQY	12	TRBV6-5
ASSPYGQGGMNTEAF	15	TRBV18
ASSDDFDEQF	10	TRBV2
ASSSGVFTGELF	12	TRBV9
AIRNPQGGNTIY	12	TRBV10-3
ASSEGGQGYQPQH	13	TRBV25-1
AWSATGLAVYEQY	13	TRBV30
ASSLEGRESDTQY	13	TRBV5-1
ASSVETGAGYT	11	TRBV2
ASSLGQGGTNEKLF	14	TRBV5-1
ASSRGDYTDTQY	12	TRBV19
ASSETPGQGWYEQF	14	TRBV9
ASSVGDRGLWEQY	13	TRBV9
ASSSIGGQLYGYT	13	TRBV19
ASSSGTSRYNEQF	13	TRBV6-5
ASRDSTGGGYT	11	TRBV6-6
ASRPGGNEQY	10	TRBV28
ASSLAGTGGNYGYT	14	TRBV5-4
ASTEGRTTEAF	11	TRBV7-8
ASSRRDSGGDTGELF	15	TRBV5-1
ASSVDTGLNEKLF	13	TRBV5-4
ASSGDRVHTGELF	13	TRBV6-1
ATSTGIADTQY	11	TRBV6-5
ATSTGTSSGTDTQY	14	TRBV10-3
ASSPAGPTDTQY	12	TRBV18
ASSSMTAIGEQY	12	TRBV11-2
AWSVGDDTEAF	11	TRBV30